These 16 T cell receptor beta chains came from one sample sequenced in a study of T cell responses to AZD1222 COVID-19 vaccine. The assay was immunoSEQ multiplex PCR, and TCRdb's table has in-frame clones only and misses some. The sample carries approximately 190,000 clones, approximately 90% recorded once. This sample comprised peripheral blood, obtained 28 days after the second dose of the MenACWY control vaccine. The origin of the receptors is an adult who received the MenACWY meningococcal vaccine as a control.

This chain links TRBV27 with TRBJ2-7; D remains unclear. The V and J ends lost 3 bases and 3 bases respectively, with 6 bases between them. Looked up from germline, CDR1 is MNHEY and CDR2 is SMNVEV (reference sequence). The CDR3 runs 12 residues. The DNA for the CDR3 is TGTGCCAGCAGTTTTGGGATCTACGAGCAGTACTTC. Its protein is CASSFGIYEQYF.

To note about this clone: Other DNA sequences in the sample encode the same CDR3. J is TRBJ1-4 and V is TRBV5-1; possibly TRBD1 for D (6 bases). In germline, CDR1 is SGHRS, CDR2 YFSETQ. This CDR3 contains 14 residues. V shed 0 bases and J shed 5 bases, with 8 bases lying between them. CDR3 DNA: TGCGCCAGCAGCTTGGGGCAGGGGAATGAAAAACTGTTTTTT. Protein sequence: CASSLGQGNEKLFF.

The V and J genes are TRBV9 and TRBJ2-5; 7 bases match TRBD2. V was pared by 0 bases and J by 5 bases, with 10 bases of the junction left unmatched. The germline gives CDR1 SGDLS, CDR2 YYNGEE. The CDR3 is 16 amino acids. CDR3 residues: CASSVGNGEGLETQYF. Written as DNA, the CDR3 is TGTGCCAGCAGCGTAGGGAACGGGGAGGGGTTGGAGACCCAGTACTTC.

In its sample, this clone was seen once. The V gene is TRBV13, the J gene TRBJ1-2; the match to TRBD1 covers 7 bases. This CDR3 contains 15 residues. V dropped 4 bases and J dropped 4; count of bases not matched to a gene: 9. From germline, CDR1 is PRHDT and CDR2 FYEKMQ (reference sequence). CDR3 sequence (DNA): TGTGCCAGCAGCTACTTACCGACAGGGTCCTATGGCTACACCTTC. As protein: CASSYLPTGSYGYTF.

Points on this clone: Other nucleotide sequences from this sample produce the same CDR3. The chain has TRBV9 and TRBJ1-2; possible D gene TRBD1, 5 bases. V lost 0 bases and J lost 0, with 6 bases in between. The CDR3 length is 14 residues. Germline V gives CDR1 SGDLS, CDR2 YYNGEE. CDR3 sequence reads: CASSVGGTNYGYTF. The CDR3 DNA is TGTGCCAGCAGCGTAGGGGGGACTAACTATGGCTACACCTTC.

The V call is TRBV7-3, the J call TRBJ2-2; no firm D call. Trimming stripped 5 bases from V and 0 bases from J, with 7 bases between. CDR1 is SGHTA and CDR2 is FQGTGA in the germline V gene. The CDR3 has 14 amino acids. The CDR3 DNA reads TGTGCCAGCAGCACAGCCCCGAACACCGGGGAGCTGTTTTTT. Its protein is CASSTAPNTGELFF.

This chain joins TRBV18 and TRBJ1-5; D is unclear. Per germline, CDR1 KGHSH and CDR2 LQKENI. The V end lost 6 bases, the J end lost 5 bases, and 8 bases lay between the germline ends. The CDR3 spans 12 residues. Here the CDR3 DNA reads TGTGCCAGCTCCGCCGGGGATCAGCCCCAGCATTTT. Translation: CASSAGDQPQHF.

The chain joins TRBV12-3 or TRBV12-4 to TRBJ2-1; D may be TRBD1 (6 bases). Trimming shortened V by 8 bases and J by 5 bases, and 13 bases separated the two germline ends. The length of the CDR3 is 13 residues. The CDR3 spells CASHTSGDNEQFF. As DNA, the CDR3 is TGTGCCAGCCATACATCAGGGGACAATGAGCAGTTCTTC.

The chain couples TRBV2 to TRBJ2-1, with a weak D call TRBD1 (6 bases). The CDR3 covers 14 residues. Germline V gene data show CDR1 as SNHLY and CDR2 as FYNNEI. V was cut by 5 bases and J by 5 bases, with 13 bases left in between. As DNA, the CDR3 is TGTGCCAGCAGTACAGGGCAAAAGGACAATGAGCAGTTCTTC. This translates into CASSTGQKDNEQFF. Together with reference TRBV2 and TRBJ2-1, the CDR3 gives the full variable domain: EPEVTQTPSHQVTQMGQEVILRCVPISNHLYFYWYRQILGQKVEFLVSFYNNEISEKSEIFDDQFSVERPDGSNFTLKIRSTKLEDSAMYFCASSTGQKDNEQFFGPGTRLTVL.

The rearrangement links TRBV21-1 to TRBJ1-5. TRBV21-1 represents a pseudogene. CDR3 size: 10 residues. The CDR3 here is CASSHPPQHF. The CDR3 region has the DNA TGTGCCAGCAGCCACCCGCCCCAGCATTTT.

The CDR3 DNA sequence: TGTGCCAGCAGCCAAAGGGGGAGACAATACAATGAGCAGTTCTTC. It yields the protein CASSQRGRQYNEQFF. The rearrangement uses TRBV14 and TRBJ2-1, with D perhaps TRBD1 (6 bases). The CDR3 is made up of 15 amino acids. In germline, CDR1 is SGHDN, CDR2 FVKESK. V dropped 2 bases and J dropped 4 bases, with 12 bases sitting between them.

CDR3 residues: CATSESDRDYTF. The CDR3 coding sequence is TGTGCCACCAGTGAATCGGACAGAGACTACACCTTC. The J gene is TRBJ1-2, the V gene TRBV24-1; possibly TRBD1 for D (6 bases). Germline values: CDR1 KGHDR, CDR2 SFDVKD. V lost 4 bases and J 10 bases, leaving 12 bases between the germline ends. CDR3 size: 12 residues.

The V call is TRBV5-1, the J call TRBJ2-4, with 13 bases matching TRBD2. The CDR3 runs 17 residues. Germline loops: CDR1 SGHRS, CDR2 YFSETQ. V shed 3 bases and J 2 bases; nucleotides not matched to a gene: 5. DNA for the CDR3: TGCGCCAGCAGCTACTCCGGGACTAGCGGGACCAAAAACATTCAGTACTTC. Translated, it gives CASSYSGTSGTKNIQYF.

The chain employs TRBV19 and TRBJ2-1; unclear D gene. V was cut by 5 bases and J by 9 bases, with 14 bases left in between. There are 13 residues in the CDR3. CDR1 and CDR2 (germline): LNHDA, SQIVND (reference sequence). CDR3: CASSAMEHTEQFF. CDR3 in DNA: TGTGCCAGTAGTGCCATGGAGCATACTGAGCAGTTCTTC. The full variable domain, in which reference TRBV19 and TRBJ2-1 provide the parts outside the CDR3, is DGGITQSPKYLFRKEGQNVTLSCEQNLNHDAMYWYRQDPGQGLRLIYYSQIVNDFQKGDIAEGYSVSREKKESFPLTVTSAQKNPTAFYLCASSAMEHTEQFFGPGTRLTVL.

The chain uses TRBV11-3 and TRBJ2-1; TRBD2 aligns across 14 bases. V gave up 4 bases and J gave up 8 bases; unmatched junction bases: 7. CDR1 and CDR2 (germline): SGHNT, YENEEA. The length of the CDR3 is 16 residues. CDR3 region: CASSSFATSGRDEQFF. CDR3 bases: TGTGCCAGCAGCTCCTTCGCGACTAGCGGGAGGGATGAGCAGTTCTTC.

J is TRBJ2-2 and V is TRBV6-4, with D perhaps TRBD1 (6 bases). This CDR3 has 12 residues. Germline-derived CDR1 and CDR2 are MRHNA and SNTAGT. V lost 5 bases to trimming and J lost 7 bases, with 8 bases between them. The CDR3 protein is CASSHRVGELFF. As DNA, the CDR3 is TGTGCCAGCAGTCACAGGGTCGGGGAGCTGTTTTTT.